The T cell receptor (beta chain) under discussion was sequenced for a study of CD8+ T cells in alopecia areata (dated by TCRdb to between 2018 and 2020). Background on the whole study: Treated patients were enrolled in an open-label pilot trial of oral tofacitinib, 5 to 10 mg twice daily, for moderate-to-severe alopecia areata. Patients received tofacitinib for 6 to 18 months and were then followed off drug for 6 months to check for delayed response and recurrence. The SALT score, which quantifies the percentage of affected scalp surface area, was used to measure disease severity in treated patients. The study used high-throughput TCRbeta sequencing to examine T cell clonal expansion in alopecia areata, in both the C3H/HeJ mouse model and human patients. Scalp tissue and sorted CD4+ and CD8+ peripheral blood T cells from patchy and totalis/universalis alopecia areata patients and from healthy controls were covered by human TCRbeta sequencing. Patients on tofacitinib were biopsied at baseline and after 4 and 24 weeks of treatment, and several of the patients also had a later scalp biopsy. Scalp clonality was compared among normal scalp (n=4), patchy alopecia areata scalp (n=8), and alopecia totalis/universalis scalp (n=8). RNA came from the PAXgene miRNA kit for fixed scalp, the miRNeasy kit for PBMCs, and the RNeasy kit for mouse skin. TCRbeta CDR3 regions were amplified by immunoSEQ multiplex PCR with 35 Vbeta forward and 13 Jbeta reverse primers.

A word on this clone: The antigen it binds to is not known. No base quality information exists; no much larger clone differs at one position.

The paper's findings and limits, for the study overall: Shared TCR sequences between patients were less evident than in mice, which may be partly attributable to HLA diversity in the patient population. Many expanded lesional clones persisted in scalp and blood during tofacitinib treatment, which may partly explain relapse after stopping treatment. Because the treated cohort was small and included a single nonresponder, larger studies are needed to assess links between baseline CD8+ expansion and response. Unlike mouse skin, where gammadelta T cells dominate, normal human skin contains resident alphabeta T cells that get sequenced too, which complicates analysis of the scalp TCR repertoire. Higher clonality and more expanded CD8+ clones were observed in lesional scalp than in normal scalp, particularly in alopecia totalis/universalis, a finding suggestive of antigenic drive. Tofacitinib significantly lowered scalp clonality and the number of expanded CD8+ clones among the top 100 scalp clones.

In light of the paper, this sample's time point label describes: 24 weeks on oral tofacitinib. Reading the label with the study, this specimen's treatment or condition is: oral pan-JAK inhibitor, 5-10 mg twice daily. Lesional scalp punch biopsies and peripheral blood were obtained from alopecia areata patients. PBMCs were separated by density centrifugation and stained for CD3, CD4 and CD8, after which CD4+ and CD8+ T cells were sorted on a FACSAria. Libraries were prepared through the immunoSEQ multiplex PCR assay. RNA was extracted from all samples and reverse transcribed into cDNA as template for TCR sequencing. First-strand cDNA was synthesized with SuperScript III using a 2:1 mix of oligo-dT and random hexamers. A synthetic immune receptor repertoire was used to gauge amplification bias, and whatever bias remained was removed computationally. The authors processed their data as follows. Raw reads were preprocessed to remove errors, and CDR3 was defined according to IMGT conventions as the region from the conserved cysteine to phenylalanine. Clonality was calculated as 1 minus Shannon entropy normalized by log2 of the number of productive unique TCRs. Whether each scalp clone was CD4 or CD8 was inferred by checking scalp TCRbeta sequences against the CD4 and CD8 repertoires from sorted blood. As stored in TCRdb, this immuneACCESS dataset retains in-frame rearrangements with V and J assigned. A fraction of the clones does not appear; measured against another copy, unresolved V genes explain less than half of the discrepancy, and the remainder lacks a known reason. The DNA was the basis for D and trimming; V, J and clone size are from that table. This sample lists 80,000 or so clones; roughly 66% were detected once. Around 20% of the sample is held by the ten biggest clonotypes.

Including the terminal cysteine and phenylalanine, the CDR3 comprises 17 residues. The read is trimmed to its CDR3 DNA, 51 bases read in frame from base 1. Via the germline V gene, CDR1 is SGHVS and CDR2 FQNEAQ. Germline trimming: 3 bases from V, 6 bases from J; junction bases outside gene matches: 11. The chain links TRBV7-8 with TRBJ1-6, with TRBD1 identical over 7 junction bases. This receptor was identified in a human donor with alopecia areata. This material consisted of CD8+ T cells sorted from blood, taken at week 24, from a patient treated with tofacitinib. The CDR3 reads as follows: CASSLRPGQLRNSPLHF. The nucleotide sequence is given as TGTGCCAGCAGCTTGAGGCCGGGACAGTTACGTAATTCACCCCTCCACTTT.